The source of this TCR beta chain is a study of blood T cells in healthy people across ages. Whole-study results and caveats: Bulk PBMC profiling left naive and antigen-experienced comparisons inconclusive.

Germline lookup yields CDR1 MDHEN and CDR2 SYDVKM. CDR3 length: 11 residues. With a J-beta primer mix and a sample-barcoded 5' primer, a second PCR ran about 7 to 11 cycles. TCRdb analysed the 5' RACE reads with MiXCR anew, one entry per CDR3 protein. The sample has approximately 790,000 distinct CDR3 sequences; 60% to 80% are singletons. This clonotype has a handful of counts. Its antigen is undetermined. There were healthy Caucasian individuals from Russia, aged roughly 6 to 100, serving as donors. Collection of roughly 9.6 milliliters of peripheral blood was performed for each donor. This sequence was found in a young man in good health. The sequencing sample was made of blood. This sequence joins TRBV28 and TRBJ2-4; D unresolved. Judging by the DNA end, TRBJ2-7 fits better; the J call may be wrong. The CDR3 here is CASSLSVEQYF. The CDR3 region has the DNA TGTGCCAGCAGTTTATCTGTCGAGCAGTACTTC.